The text below deals with one T cell receptor beta chain. The antigen is unknown. These data belong to a study of T cell responses to AZD1222 COVID-19 vaccine. Overall study findings and caveats: The span of vaccine-associated CD4 TCRs extended across spike, with dominance at 160-218 and 743-854. Baseline seropositivity occurred in only a handful of AZD1222 recipients. Clonal diversity was possibly underestimated, and the donors were mostly white British, with more females.

This table comes from immunoSEQ multiplex PCR, and its TCRdb copy is limited to in-frame clones, with some not included. The sample includes around 170,000 clones, almost 90% of them seen just once. V lost 3 bases and J lost 2, with 7 bases in between. The CDR3 totals 13 residues. Germline CDR1 reads LGHDT; CDR2 reads YNNKEL (reference sequence). The chain joins TRBV3-1 (or the pseudogene TRBV3-2) to TRBJ1-1; D is uncertain. The receptor comes from an adult who received the AZD1222 COVID-19 vaccine. Sample: peripheral blood, taken 28 days after the second AZD1222 dose. The CDR3 DNA is TGTGCCAGCAGCCAGGGGTTCAACACTGAAGCTTTCTTT. It codes for CASSQGFNTEAFF.